What follows are 5 T cell receptor beta chains derived from one specimen sequenced in a study of tumor-infiltrating lymphocytes in primary liver carcinoma. Unsorted whole blood supplied the RNA, and germline DNA was extracted too. Starting from approximately 470 ng of total RNA, TCR beta cDNA was produced with a primer in the constant region. Nested multiplex PCR, run for three rounds with slightly modified ARM-PCR, yielded TCR beta libraries. TRBV1-TRBV30 forward and Cbeta reverse primers drove the first two roughly 10-cycle rounds. MiXCR, run by TCRdb on the multiplex PCR reads, gives a single entry per CDR3 protein. The table records about 200,000 distinct CDR3 sequences, less than 65% of them present only once. Sequenced material: peripheral blood. The receptor source for this set is a woman aged 55-70 years with primary liver carcinoma and hepatitis B virus infection.

The chain joins TRBV7-8 to TRBJ2-2; 8 positions match TRBD1. CDR3 length: 16 amino acids. CDR1 and CDR2 from the germline V gene are SGHVS and FQNEAQ. V shed 10 bases and J 0 bases; nucleotides not matched to a gene: 10. Written as DNA, the CDR3 is TGTGCCATCAGGACGACAGGGGTGACGAACACCGGGGAGCTGTTTTTT. Translation: CAIRTTGVTNTGELFF.

The chain couples TRBV29-1 to TRBJ1-1; D is possibly TRBD1 (5 bases). V shed 8 bases and J shed 6 bases, with 25 bases lying between them. The CDR3 is made up of 15 amino acids. Germline V gives CDR1 SQVTM, CDR2 ANQGSEA. CDR3 nucleotide sequence: TGCAGCTCCTATTACTCCGGGACGGTTAACGCTGAAGCTTTCTTT. Its protein product is CSSYYSGTVNAEAFF.

Comments on this clonotype: At one end, the junction sequence differs from germline, possibly due to a read error. J is TRBJ2-1 and V is TRBV11-3; possibly TRBD2 for D (6 bases). From germline, CDR1 is SGHNT and CDR2 YENEEA. The CDR3 runs to 17 residues. The CDR3 is CASSLGFSGLSHNEQFF. The DNA of the CDR3 is TGTGCCAGCAGCCTAGGGTTCAGCGGGCTTTCCCATAATGAGCAATTCTTC.

The rearrangement uses TRBV5-1 and TRBJ1-1, with 8 nucleotides matching TRBD1. Trimming at V came to 8 bases and at J to 4 bases, leaving 7 bases not matched to a gene. CDR1 is SGHRS, CDR2 YFSETQ, per germline. CDR3 size: 13 residues. CDR3 DNA sequence: TGCGCCAGTACCCCTGACAGGGGCACTGAAGCTTTCTTT. Translating it yields CASTPDRGTEAFF.

To note about this clonotype: A much more abundant neighbour one base away suggests this may be a read error. The CDR3 sequence is CARSPTGTTFHREQFF. The CDR3 DNA reads TGTGCCAGAAGCCCGACCGGGACCACATTCCATAGAGAGCAGTTCTTC. V usage is TRBV7-8 and J usage is TRBJ2-1; D could derive from TRBD1 or TRBD2 (5 bases each). Germline V gene lookup returns CDR1 SGHVS and CDR2 FQNEAQ. The CDR3 is 16 residues long. V lost 9 bases to trimming and J lost 10 bases, with 28 bases between them.